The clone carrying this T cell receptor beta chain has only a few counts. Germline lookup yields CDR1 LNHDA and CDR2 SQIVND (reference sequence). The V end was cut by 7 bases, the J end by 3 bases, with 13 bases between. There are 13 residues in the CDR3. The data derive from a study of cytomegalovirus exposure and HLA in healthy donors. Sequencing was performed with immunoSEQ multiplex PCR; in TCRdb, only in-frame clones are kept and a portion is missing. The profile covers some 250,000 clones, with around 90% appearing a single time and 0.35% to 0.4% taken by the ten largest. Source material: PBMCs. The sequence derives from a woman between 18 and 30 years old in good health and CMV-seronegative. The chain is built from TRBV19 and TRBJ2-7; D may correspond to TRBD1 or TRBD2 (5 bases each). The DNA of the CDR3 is TGTGCCAGTAAGATTAGTGGGGGCTACGAGCAGTACGTC. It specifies CASKISGGYEQYV.